This TCR beta chain was recovered during a study of T cell repertoires in cytomegalovirus infection. The wider study: Public TCR beta signatures marked donors with CMV infection and the matching HLA. Study-wide results and caveats: The ex vivo response was dominated by HLA-C-restricted CMV-specific TCR beta clonotypes. Individuals carrying CMV plus the relevant HLA were identified by cumulative frequency of public TCR beta families.

CDR3 length equals 13 residues. The germline V gene has CDR1 SGHVS and CDR2 FNYEAQ. V was pared by 4 bases and J by 5 bases, with 11 bases between. MiXCR, run by TCRdb on the reads, gives a single entry per CDR3 protein. Counted here are 200,000 to 300,000 distinct CDR3 sequences, about 12% occurring once; the ten biggest clones make up 1.5% to 2%. This clonotype occurred many times. Antigen: not known. The receptor's source is a human donor in good health (CMV status not recorded). Some clones in this sample may be carry-over from other donors' samples. What was sequenced was PBMCs. The chain has TRBV7-6 and TRBJ2-5; no clear D. The CDR3 reads CASSSSGAETQYF. For the CDR3, the DNA is TGTGCCAGCAGCTCCTCTGGCGCCGAGACCCAGTACTTC.